The rows below give T cell receptor beta chains drawn from one sample of a study of cytomegalovirus exposure and HLA in healthy donors. Produced via immunoSEQ multiplex PCR; TCRdb's table is partial and in-frame only. The sample lists fewer than 150,000 clones, approximately 79% occurring once. Sequencing was carried out using PBMCs. These receptors were collected from a female donor in good health and CMV-seronegative. Both conserved end residues are part of each CDR3. D genes are given only for firm matches. Size is stated for part of the rows, as once, few or many counts, or as a class when the clone is expanded.

cdr3_length clone_size d_call j_call v_call cdr3_aa
15 few TRBD1 TRBJ1-4 TRBV2 CASRRQGATNEKLFF
15 . TRBD2 TRBJ2-1 TRBV25-1 CASSEYAGGYNEQFF
16 . TRBD2 TRBJ2-3 TRBV15 CATSLSTSGRTDTQYF
14 . TRBD1 TRBJ2-7 TRBV28 CASSLYSGGFEQYF
16 . . TRBJ2-3 TRBV9 CASSVANAGSTDTQYF
11 . . TRBJ2-7 TRBV30 CAWSVRYEQYF
19 . TRBD1 TRBJ1-1 TRBV23-1 CARSQFKSFRGRGNTEAFF
15 few . TRBJ2-1 TRBV19 CASSATGSSYNEQFF
16 . TRBD2 TRBJ2-5 TRBV12-5 CASGPTPPGRGETQYF
14 few . TRBJ2-3 TRBV6-5 CASSYQGPGATQYF
13 . . TRBJ2-5 TRBV6-5 CASSYSGEETQYF
13 . TRBD1 TRBJ1-1 TRBV5-4 CASSQRDRAEAFF
15 . . TRBJ1-2 TRBV4-1 CASSQEEAANYGYTF
14 . TRBD1 TRBJ1-1 TRBV15 CATSRGQPNTEAFF
16 . . TRBJ2-3 TRBV4-2 CASSHPRVGSTDTQYF
13 . TRBD2 TRBJ2-5 TRBV29-1 CSAVAGEQETQYF
14 many . TRBJ1-1 TRBV4-1 CASSQVQGNTEAFF
15 . . TRBJ2-1 TRBV4-1 CASSQEGALYNEQFF
12 . . TRBJ2-7 TRBV4-1 CASSHLDSEQYF
13 . TRBD1 TRBJ2-5 TRBV2 CASIRAGGETQYF
16 . . TRBJ1-1 TRBV27 CASSFGKTHMNTEAFF
13 . . TRBJ2-5 TRBV7-9 CASSLDTQETQYF
12 . . TRBJ2-2 TRBV5-8 CASSLFPGELFF
15 . TRBD2 TRBJ2-7 TRBV6-5 CASSPRTSGIYEQYF
15 . . TRBJ2-3 TRBV5-4 CASSLPGQGTDTQYF
16 . TRBD1 TRBJ1-2 TRBV28 CASSLSQGATGYGYTF
15 . . TRBJ2-7 TRBV25-1 CASSPTDRPFYEQYF
13 once . TRBJ1-1 TRBV2 CASSVYMNTEAFF
15 . . TRBJ2-1 TRBV11-2 CASSLEVVVANEQFF
13 . . TRBJ1-1 TRBV7-9 CASSSIANTEAFF
13 . TRBD1 TRBJ1-2 TRBV5-6 CASSPGGNYGYTF
12 . . TRBJ1-4 TRBV6-1 CASSVVNEKLFF
13 few . TRBJ2-1 TRBV28 CASSPTTGQRGFF
17 . TRBD1 TRBJ2-3 TRBV19 CASSTRDRGRSTDTQYF
14 . TRBD1 TRBJ1-5 TRBV6-5 CASSGGQGSRPQHF
12 . TRBD1 TRBJ1-2 TRBV27 CASSGQGYGYTF
15 . TRBD2 TRBJ2-3 TRBV10-2 CASSAGGMSTDTQYF
13 few . TRBJ1-2 TRBV6-5 CASSYLGGYGYTF
15 . . TRBJ2-4 TRBV6-5 CASSYSSVAKNIQYF
13 once . TRBJ2-1 TRBV27 CASSLGWGREQFF
18 . TRBD2 TRBJ2-2 TRBV7-9 CASSFGTSGRGNTGELFF
17 . TRBD1 TRBJ2-3 TRBV15 CATSREGTGPPTDTQYF
13 . . TRBJ1-4 TRBV6-1 CASTWQGHEKLFF
14 once TRBD1 TRBJ1-2 TRBV9 CASSGGTGDYGYTF
15 . TRBD2 TRBJ2-1 TRBV18 CASSPPSSGGNEQFF
15 . . TRBJ2-7 TRBV6-1 CASRGRDSSSREQYF
15 . . TRBJ1-2 TRBV5-8 CASSQLPDSNYGYTF
12 . . TRBJ2-1 TRBV4-2 CASSPSDNEQFF
13 . . TRBJ1-4 TRBV6-1 CASSRDSSEKLFF
16 . . TRBJ1-1 TRBV28 CASSLHKGVIDTEAFF
16 . TRBD1 TRBJ1-5 TRBV2 CASSQTVSGGSQPQHF
13 . . TRBJ1-2 TRBV29-1 CSVEQGVFYGYTF
16 . TRBD2 TRBJ2-3 TRBV7-3 CASSLSHSGSTDTQYF
17 . TRBD1 TRBJ1-1 TRBV15 CATSRDPDRGLNTEAFF
13 . . TRBJ2-1 TRBV7-8 CASSFIGSGEQFF
11 . . TRBJ2-7 TRBV20-1 CSGASYYEQYF
14 . TRBD2 TRBJ2-3 TRBV6-5 CASKLASSTDTQYF
14 . TRBD1 TRBJ1-2 TRBV6-1 CASSTSGGAYGYTF
13 . . TRBJ1-3 TRBV19 CASNRQIGNTIYF